The present T cell receptor beta chain was sequenced within a study of cytomegalovirus exposure and HLA in healthy donors. Findings and caveats of the study: The investigators catalogued 150 to 200 TCR beta chains as cytomegalovirus-associated. It was reported that the classifier diagnosed cytomegalovirus status with high specificity and sensitivity in both the original and validation cohorts.

Trimming at V came to 8 bases and at J to 5 bases, leaving 8 bases not matched to a gene. The CDR3 is 14 amino acids. Germline V lookup: CDR1 LNHDA, CDR2 SQIVND (reference sequence). In regard to this clone: Its antigen is unknown.

Measured with immunoSEQ multiplex PCR; TCRdb has only the in-frame clones, and not every one. The top ten clones hold roughly 10% of a sample with over 130,000 clones, more than 75% of them seen once. The sequenced sample was PBMCs. This TCR was sampled from a man between 18 and 35 years old in good health and CMV-seropositive. This rearrangement joins TRBV19 to TRBJ2-5; 10 nucleotides match TRBD2. The CDR3 sequence: CASAPSGRYETQYF. Here the CDR3 DNA reads TGTGCCAGTGCACCTAGCGGGAGATATGAGACCCAGTACTTC.